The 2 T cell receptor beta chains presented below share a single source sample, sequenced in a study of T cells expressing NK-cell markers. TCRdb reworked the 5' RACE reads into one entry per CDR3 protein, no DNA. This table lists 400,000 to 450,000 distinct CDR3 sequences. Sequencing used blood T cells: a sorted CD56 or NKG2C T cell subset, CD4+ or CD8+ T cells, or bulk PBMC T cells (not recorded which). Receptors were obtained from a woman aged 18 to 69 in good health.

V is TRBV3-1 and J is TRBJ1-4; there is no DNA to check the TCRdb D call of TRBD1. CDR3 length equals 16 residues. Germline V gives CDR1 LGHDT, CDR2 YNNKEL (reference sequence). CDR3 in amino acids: CASSQGGRTGNEKLFF. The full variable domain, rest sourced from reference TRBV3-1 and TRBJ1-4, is DTAVSQTPKYLVTQMGNDKSIKCEQNLGHDTMYWYKQDSKKFLKIMFSYNNKELIINETVPNRFSPKSPDKAHLNLHINSLELGDSAVYFCASSQGGRTGNEKLFFGSGTQLSVL.

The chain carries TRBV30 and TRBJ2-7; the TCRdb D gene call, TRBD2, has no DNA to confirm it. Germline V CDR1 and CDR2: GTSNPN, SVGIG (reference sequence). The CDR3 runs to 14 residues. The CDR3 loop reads CAWSPTGVSDEQYF.